A selection of T cell receptor beta chains follows, all from one sample in a study of blood T cell repertoires in COVID-19. Repertoires were generated with immunoSEQ multiplex PCR, while TCRdb's copy carries only in-frame clones and drops some. The table lists some 290,000 clones, 90% of them singletons. The sequencing input was peripheral blood. The receptors originated from a woman in her twenties or thirties with COVID-19, enrolled during active disease. Both conserved end residues are part of each CDR3. Fields, in order: D gene, clone size, J gene, V gene, CDR3 DNA, CDR3 protein. D genes are given only for firm matches. Part of the rows lack a size; the others show once, few, many or a class for expanded clones.

d_gene: TRBD2; abundance: -; j_gene: TRBJ2-2; v_gene: TRBV4-1; CDR3nt: TGCGCCAGCAGCCAAGGGCTAGCGGGATTATCTAACACCGGGGAGCTGTTTTTT; CDR3aa: CASSQGLAGLSNTGELFF
d_gene: -; abundance: -; j_gene: TRBJ1-3; v_gene: TRBV6-1; CDR3nt: TGTGCCAGCAGTGAAGTTAGCGGGGGAAACACCATATATTTT; CDR3aa: CASSEVSGGNTIYF
d_gene: -; abundance: -; j_gene: TRBJ1-1; v_gene: TRBV5-1; CDR3nt: TGCGCCAGCAGCCCCGGCCGGGGGGGGAATAACGCCCTCATGGGCACTGAAGCTTTCTTT; CDR3aa: CASSPGRGGNNALMGTEAFF
d_gene: TRBD2; abundance: -; j_gene: TRBJ2-7; v_gene: TRBV2; CDR3nt: TGTGCCAGCGTCCTGGAGGTAGCGGGGCCCGCGTACTTC; CDR3aa: CASVLEVAGPAYF
d_gene: TRBD2; abundance: -; j_gene: TRBJ2-5; v_gene: TRBV10-3; CDR3nt: TGTGCCATCAGTGCGGGAGGAAGGACCTTAGAGACCCAGTACTTC; CDR3aa: CAISAGGRTLETQYF
d_gene: -; abundance: -; j_gene: TRBJ2-1; v_gene: TRBV2; CDR3nt: TGTGCCAGCAGTGCGGTCGGGAGCTCCTACAATGAGCAGTTCTTC; CDR3aa: CASSAVGSSYNEQFF
d_gene: -; abundance: -; j_gene: TRBJ1-5; v_gene: TRBV10-2; CDR3nt: TGCGCCAGCAGTGGGCTCGCCAATCAGCCCCAGCATTTT; CDR3aa: CASSGLANQPQHF
d_gene: -; abundance: -; j_gene: TRBJ2-7; v_gene: TRBV7-9; CDR3nt: TGTGCCAGCAGCCCAGGCGTGGGCCCCTACGAGCAGTACTTC; CDR3aa: CASSPGVGPYEQYF
d_gene: TRBD1; abundance: -; j_gene: TRBJ1-2; v_gene: TRBV27; CDR3nt: TGTGCCAGCAGTAGAGAAAGGGGGCGTGGCTATGGCTACACCTTC; CDR3aa: CASSRERGRGYGYTF
d_gene: TRBD2; abundance: -; j_gene: TRBJ2-5; v_gene: TRBV2; CDR3nt: TGTGCCAGCAAGGGGACTAGCCAAGAGACCCAGTACTTC; CDR3aa: CASKGTSQETQYF
d_gene: TRBD1; abundance: -; j_gene: TRBJ1-4; v_gene: TRBV6-5; CDR3nt: TGTGCCAGCAGTTACTCGGGGACAGCACGGGAAAAACTGTTTTTT; CDR3aa: CASSYSGTAREKLFF
d_gene: TRBD1; abundance: -; j_gene: TRBJ2-1; v_gene: TRBV2; CDR3nt: TGTGCCATCAACGGACAGGTCTACAATGAGCAGTTCTTC; CDR3aa: CAINGQVYNEQFF
d_gene: TRBD2; abundance: -; j_gene: TRBJ2-3; v_gene: TRBV10-1; CDR3nt: TGCGCCAGCAGTGAGTCGGCTAGCGGGACAGATACGCAGTATTTT; CDR3aa: CASSESASGTDTQYF
d_gene: TRBD2; abundance: once; j_gene: TRBJ2-3; v_gene: TRBV27; CDR3nt: TGTGCCAGCAGCCGACTAGCGGGAGGTTTAGATACGCAGTATTTT; CDR3aa: CASSRLAGGLDTQYF
d_gene: -; abundance: -; j_gene: TRBJ1-1; v_gene: TRBV5-1; CDR3nt: TGCGCCAGCAATGGCCGGGTCGGCACTGAAGCTTTCTTT; CDR3aa: CASNGRVGTEAFF
d_gene: TRBD1; abundance: once; j_gene: TRBJ1-1; v_gene: TRBV2; CDR3nt: TGTGCCAGCATTATGGCAGGGGGTACTGAAGCTTTCTTT; CDR3aa: CASIMAGGTEAFF
d_gene: -; abundance: -; j_gene: TRBJ1-4; v_gene: TRBV5-8; CDR3nt: TGTGCCAGCAGCTTGGGAGGCCTACCTAATGAAAAACTGTTTTTT; CDR3aa: CASSLGGLPNEKLFF
d_gene: TRBD1; abundance: -; j_gene: TRBJ1-1; v_gene: TRBV3-1/TRBV3-2; CDR3nt: TGTGCCAGCAGCCGACAGGGGGCTAATGAAGCTTTCTTT; CDR3aa: CASSRQGANEAFF
d_gene: TRBD1; abundance: -; j_gene: TRBJ1-5; v_gene: TRBV19; CDR3nt: TGTGCCAGTAGTACAGACAGGGGTCAGCCCCAGCATTTT; CDR3aa: CASSTDRGQPQHF
d_gene: TRBD2; abundance: -; j_gene: TRBJ2-2; v_gene: TRBV2; CDR3nt: TGTGCCAGCAGAAAGGGACTAGCGGTTAACACCGGGGAGCTGTTTTTT; CDR3aa: CASRKGLAVNTGELFF
d_gene: -; abundance: -; j_gene: TRBJ1-1; v_gene: TRBV14; CDR3nt: TGTGCCAGCAGCCCAACCTCGGCAGGTGAAGCTTTCTTT; CDR3aa: CASSPTSAGEAFF
d_gene: -; abundance: -; j_gene: TRBJ2-7; v_gene: TRBV13; CDR3nt: TGTGCCAGCGGCCGGGGGGCCGGTTGGGAGCAGTACTTC; CDR3aa: CASGRGAGWEQYF
d_gene: -; abundance: -; j_gene: TRBJ2-3; v_gene: TRBV2; CDR3nt: TGTGCCAGCAGAAGGGCATGGGGCCTTAACGCAGATACGCAGTATTTT; CDR3aa: CASRRAWGLNADTQYF
d_gene: -; abundance: -; j_gene: TRBJ1-5; v_gene: TRBV6-2/TRBV6-3; CDR3nt: TGTGCCAGCAGTTACGATCACGACAGGAGCAATCAGCCCCAGCATTTT; CDR3aa: CASSYDHDRSNQPQHF
d_gene: -; abundance: -; j_gene: TRBJ2-7; v_gene: TRBV28; CDR3nt: TGTGCCAGCCAGACTAACTCCTACGAGCAGTACTTC; CDR3aa: CASQTNSYEQYF
d_gene: TRBD1; abundance: -; j_gene: TRBJ1-3; v_gene: TRBV2; CDR3nt: TGTGCCAGCATAGAAACAGGGGTGCTCGGAAACACCATATATTTT; CDR3aa: CASIETGVLGNTIYF
d_gene: TRBD2; abundance: -; j_gene: TRBJ2-7; v_gene: TRBV10-2; CDR3nt: TGCGCCAGCGGCACCAGGGTAGCGGGAGCGGGCGAGCAGTACTTC; CDR3aa: CASGTRVAGAGEQYF
d_gene: -; abundance: -; j_gene: TRBJ1-1; v_gene: TRBV25-1; CDR3nt: TGTGCCAGCAGTGAATCAGGGCGGACTGAAGCTTTCTTT; CDR3aa: CASSESGRTEAFF
d_gene: -; abundance: -; j_gene: TRBJ1-4; v_gene: TRBV5-1; CDR3nt: TGCGCCAGCAGCTTGGACCCCCCGGGTCCCGGGGCTAATGAAAAACTGTTTTTT; CDR3aa: CASSLDPPGPGANEKLFF
d_gene: -; abundance: -; j_gene: TRBJ2-2; v_gene: TRBV27; CDR3nt: TGTGCCAGCAGTAAAGCGTATTTTGGCGGGGAGCTGTTTTTT; CDR3aa: CASSKAYFGGELFF
d_gene: TRBD1; abundance: -; j_gene: TRBJ1-4; v_gene: TRBV25-1; CDR3nt: TGTGCCAGCAGTGAGCCCTACAGGGGAACTAATGAAAAACTGTTTTTT; CDR3aa: CASSEPYRGTNEKLFF
d_gene: -; abundance: -; j_gene: TRBJ2-7; v_gene: TRBV28; CDR3nt: TGTGCCAGCAGTTTGGGGGCCCTCTCCTACGAGCAGTACTTC; CDR3aa: CASSLGALSYEQYF
d_gene: TRBD2; abundance: -; j_gene: TRBJ2-7; v_gene: TRBV5-1; CDR3nt: TGCGCCAGCAGCATAGGCGGACTAGGTGTGATAACCTACGAGCAGTACTTC; CDR3aa: CASSIGGLGVITYEQYF
d_gene: -; abundance: -; j_gene: TRBJ1-1; v_gene: TRBV19; CDR3nt: TGTGCCAGTAGTAGAACAGGGAACACTGAAGCTTTCTTT; CDR3aa: CASSRTGNTEAFF
d_gene: TRBD2; abundance: once; j_gene: TRBJ2-7; v_gene: TRBV27; CDR3nt: TGTGCCAGCAGTTCTAGCGGGAGCTCCTACGAGCAGTACTTC; CDR3aa: CASSSSGSSYEQYF
d_gene: TRBD1; abundance: -; j_gene: TRBJ2-1; v_gene: TRBV15; CDR3nt: TGTGCCACCAGCAAGGGACAGGGCTACAATGAGCAGTTCTTC; CDR3aa: CATSKGQGYNEQFF
d_gene: TRBD1; abundance: -; j_gene: TRBJ1-5; v_gene: TRBV28; CDR3nt: TGTGCCAGCAGTTTATCCTATCGGACAGGGATCCAGCCCCAGCATTTT; CDR3aa: CASSLSYRTGIQPQHF
d_gene: TRBD1; abundance: -; j_gene: TRBJ2-3; v_gene: TRBV2; CDR3nt: TGTGCCAGGGGAGGGACAGGGGGAAGAGATACGCAGTATTTT; CDR3aa: CARGGTGGRDTQYF
d_gene: -; abundance: -; j_gene: TRBJ1-1; v_gene: TRBV24-1; CDR3nt: TGTGCCACCAGTGACTCCTTCGTGGAGGGTGGAGCTTTCTTT; CDR3aa: CATSDSFVEGGAFF
d_gene: TRBD1; abundance: -; j_gene: TRBJ1-6; v_gene: TRBV4-1; CDR3nt: TGCGCCAGCAGCCATACAGGGGGCTCTAATTCACCCCTCCACTTT; CDR3aa: CASSHTGGSNSPLHF
d_gene: -; abundance: few; j_gene: TRBJ2-7; v_gene: TRBV10-2; CDR3nt: TGCGCCAGCAGTGAGAACAGGGAAGTTGTGTACGAGCAGTACTTC; CDR3aa: CASSENREVVYEQYF